Detailed here is one T cell receptor beta chain. Compared with germline, one end of the junction differs, possibly owing to a read error. The germline V gene encodes CDR1 SEHNR and CDR2 FQNEAQ (reference sequence). The CDR3 runs 14 residues. The record originates from a study of blood T cell repertoires in COVID-19. Turning to the study itself: Sites across the United States, Italy and Spain contributed samples from acute and convalescent COVID-19. Sample material is recorded as cDNA or gDNA derived from T cells, B-cell-depleted T cells, or PBMCs.

Study processing details: Reference gene primer amplification gave nucleated cell count estimates. Produced via immunoSEQ multiplex PCR; TCRdb's table is partial and in-frame only. V and J calls and clone size follow that table, whereas D and trimming were derived from the DNA. Found here are roughly 160,000 clones, approximately 90% of them singletons; the top ten hold roughly 4%. This chain uses TRBV7-9 with TRBJ1-6, with a weak D call TRBD1 (6 bases). Input material: peripheral blood. The receptor was isolated from a woman aged 60 to 75 who had recovered from COVID-19. Here the CDR3 DNA reads TGTGCCAGCAGTTTAGGGGGGGGCGATTCACCCCTCCACTTT. This translates into CASSLGGGDSPLHF.